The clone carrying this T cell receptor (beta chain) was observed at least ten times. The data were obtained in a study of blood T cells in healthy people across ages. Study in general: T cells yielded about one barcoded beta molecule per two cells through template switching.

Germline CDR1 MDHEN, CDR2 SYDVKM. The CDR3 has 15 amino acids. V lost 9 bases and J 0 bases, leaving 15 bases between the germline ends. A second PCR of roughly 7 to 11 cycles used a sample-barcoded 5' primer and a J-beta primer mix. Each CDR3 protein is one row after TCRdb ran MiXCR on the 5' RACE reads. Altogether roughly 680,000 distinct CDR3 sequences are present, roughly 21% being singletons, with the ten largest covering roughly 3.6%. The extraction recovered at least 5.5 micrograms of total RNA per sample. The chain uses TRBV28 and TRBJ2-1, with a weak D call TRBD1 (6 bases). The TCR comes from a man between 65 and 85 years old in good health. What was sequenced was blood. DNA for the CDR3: TGTGCCAGTATCAGGGGAGACGCCTCCTACAATGAGCAGTTCTTC. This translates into CASIRGDASYNEQFF. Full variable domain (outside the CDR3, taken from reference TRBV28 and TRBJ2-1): DVKVTQSSRYLVKRTGEKVFLECVQDMDHENMFWYRQDPGLGLRLIYFSYDVKMKEKGDIPEGYSVSREKKERFSLILESASTNQTSMYLCASIRGDASYNEQFFGPGTRLTVL.